This T cell receptor beta chain was obtained from a study of early T cells in non-severe SARS-CoV-2 infection. Study in general: Chains were not paired, and sequencing was done on bulk RNA from unsorted whole blood. Study-level findings and limits: The matching step, a VDJdb search, favored anti-spike CD8 responses and missed private and CD4 specificities.

V lost 4 bases and J 4 bases, leaving 20 bases between the germline ends. The CDR3 sequence is 16 residues long. CDR1 MNHNY and CDR2 SVGAGI come from the germline V gene (reference sequence). In the library, individual cDNA molecules carried attached unique molecular identifiers. Each CDR3 protein gets one entry after TCRdb re-called the 5' RACE reads with MiXCR. The sample includes tens of thousands of distinct CDR3 sequences, 13% of them seen just once. This clonotype was recorded many times. Its antigen is as yet unknown. The clonotype was recovered from an adult who was a healthcare worker with PCR-confirmed SARS-CoV-2 infection or an uninfected control (not recorded which). The sample taken for sequencing was whole blood. The rearrangement links TRBV6-6 to TRBJ2-7; TRBD1 or TRBD2 may be the D gene (5 bases each). CDR3 amino acids: CASSSSVGVLSYEQYF. The CDR3 DNA reads as TGTGCCAGCAGTTCCTCGGTGGGGGTCTTGTCTTACGAGCAGTACTTC.